What follows are 9 T cell receptor beta chains derived from one specimen sequenced in a study of blood T cell repertoires in COVID-19. Libraries were prepared by immunoSEQ multiplex PCR; TCRdb keeps only in-frame clonotypes and omits some of them. The sample shows about 74,000 clones, about 83% of them seen only once. The material sequenced was peripheral blood. Receptors originate from an elderly man with acute or convalescent COVID-19.

This chain joins TRBV30 and TRBJ2-1; 8 nucleotides match TRBD2. After removal of 3 bases from V and 3 bases from J, the junction contained 7 bases not matched to a gene. In germline, CDR1 is GTSNPN, CDR2 SVGIG (reference sequence). The CDR3 sequence is 15 residues long. This CDR3 is CAWSEGLGYYNEQFF. The DNA of the CDR3 is TGTGCCTGGAGCGAGGGACTAGGGTACTACAATGAGCAGTTCTTC. Full variable domain (remainder filled in from reference TRBV30 and TRBJ2-1): SQTIHQWPATLVQPVGSPLSLECTVEGTSNPNLYWYRQAAGRGLQLLFYSVGIGQISSEVPQNLSASRPQDRQFILSSKKLLLSDSGFYLCAWSEGLGYYNEQFFGPGTRLTVL.

The chain is built from TRBV25-1 and TRBJ1-2, with D possibly matching TRBD1 (6 bases). This CDR3 is built from 14 residues. The V gene's germline CDR1 is MGHDK and CDR2 SYGVNS. V was pared by 3 bases and J by 6 bases, with 14 bases between. The CDR3 DNA follows: TGTGCCAGCAGTGATACAAGGACAGTAAATGGCTACACCTTC. This translates into CASSDTRTVNGYTF.

The sample holds a few counts of this clone. The chain uses TRBV14 and TRBJ1-2, with TRBD1 as a possible D gene (6 bases). The CDR3 sequence is 14 residues long. Trimming took 6 bases from V and 3 from J, leaving 14 bases between them. Germline V gene data show CDR1 as SGHDN and CDR2 as FVKESK. The CDR3 nucleotides are TGTGCCAGCAGTCTATCAGGGGTACACTATGGCTACACCTTC. Amino acids: CASSLSGVHYGYTF.

This rearrangement joins TRBV10-2 to TRBJ2-7; D is uncertain. The CDR3 length is 12 residues. Per the germline V gene, CDR1 is WSHSY and CDR2 is SAAADI. The V end was cut by 5 bases, the J end by 3 bases, with 8 bases between. Written as DNA, the CDR3 is TGCGCCAGCAGTTCCAGGAACTACGAGCAGTACTTC. Translated, it gives CASSSRNYEQYF.

The chain is built from TRBV6-2 or TRBV6-3 and TRBJ2-2; the D is unclear. Trimming pared 5 bases from V and 2 bases from J, leaving 9 bases between. CDR3 length: 14 amino acids. Germline CDR1 reads MNHEY; CDR2 reads SVGEGT. CDR3 bases: TGTGCCAGCAGTCTAGTTCTTAACACCGGGGAGCTGTTTTTT. It specifies CASSLVLNTGELFF.

This rearrangement joins TRBV2 to TRBJ1-5; the D is unclear. CDR3 length: 15 amino acids. Trimming removed 4 bases at V and 2 bases at J, with 12 bases between. Germline CDR1 and CDR2: SNHLY and FYNNEI. Here the CDR3 reads CASSGEGLGNQPQHF. The DNA for the CDR3 is TGTGCCAGCAGTGGGGAGGGATTGGGCAATCAGCCCCAGCATTTT.

The genes are TRBV7-2 and TRBJ1-1; D may be TRBD1 (5 bases). The V end was cut by 1 base, the J end by 5 bases, with 17 bases between. This CDR3 has 16 residues. The germline V gene has CDR1 SGHTA and CDR2 FQGNSA. The CDR3 region has the DNA TGTGCCAGCAGCTTAGGAGCTTCGGGGGGAGGGACTGAAGCTTTCTTT. As protein: CASSLGASGGGTEAFF.

The chain uses TRBV18 and TRBJ2-2; TRBD1 matches at 7 bases. The CDR3 sequence is 17 residues long. The V gene end was trimmed by 3 bases and the J gene end by 6 bases; junction bases not matched to a gene: 13. Germline V gene lookup returns CDR1 KGHSH and CDR2 LQKENI. CDR3 sequence reads: CASSPIQGSLQSGELFF. Written as DNA, the CDR3 is TGTGCCAGCTCACCTATACAGGGGAGCCTCCAATCCGGGGAGCTGTTTTTT.

J is TRBJ2-3 and V is TRBV18, with 8 bases lining up with TRBD2. V shed 2 bases, J shed 0 bases, and the junction held 4 bases outside the gene matches. Germline values: CDR1 KGHSH, CDR2 LQKENI. The CDR3 spans 16 residues. The CDR3 DNA follows: TGTGCCAGCTCACCATTTCCTAGCGGGAGCACAGATACGCAGTATTTT. This codes for CASSPFPSGSTDTQYF.